This T cell receptor (beta chain) originates from a study of blood T cell repertoires in COVID-19. The CDR3 totals 13 residues. The germline V gene encodes CDR1 SNHLY and CDR2 FYNNEI. Deletions cut 6 bases from V and 6 bases from J, with 14 bases between. In the source study's methods: It was from reference gene primer amplification that nucleated cell counts were estimated. The assay was immunoSEQ multiplex PCR, and TCRdb's table has in-frame clones only and misses some. The D gene and trimming were derived from the DNA, and the V and J assignments and clone size from that table. This table has approximately 80,000 clones, around nine tenths appearing once.

Specimen: peripheral blood. The rearrangement uses TRBV2 and TRBJ1-2, with a weak D call TRBD1 (6 bases). This clonotype was sampled from a man between 40 and 49 years old with acute or convalescent COVID-19. The CDR3 spells CASRGGQHDGYTF. The CDR3, as DNA: TGTGCCAGCAGAGGAGGACAGCACGATGGCTACACCTTC.